This TCR beta chain was observed in a study of T cell changes during pregnancy in multiple sclerosis. This CDR3 comprises 15 residues. Germline-derived CDR1 and CDR2 are MGHRA and YSYEKL. Trimming left V 3 bases short and J 4 bases short, with 13 bases between. The table came from immunoSEQ multiplex PCR; TCRdb's copy has only in-frame clones and leaves some out. Here the sample spans 40,000 to 50,000 clones, 94% being singletons. The clonotype was recovered from a female donor with multiple sclerosis, enrolled in a pregnancy study. The chain employs TRBV4-1 and TRBJ1-5; D perhaps matches TRBD1 (5 bases). Sequencing used CD8+ T cells from peripheral blood mononuclear cells, obtained in the first trimester of pregnancy. The CDR3 DNA reads as TGCGCCAGCAGCCACCGGGGGGATGTTAATCAGCCCCAGCATTTT. Protein product: CASSHRGDVNQPQHF.